This TCR beta chain stems from a study of T cells after posttransplantation cyclophosphamide. Study-level findings and limits: TRB overlap between skin or GI tissue T cells and blood was limited. After PTCy, TRB diversity resembled that of CNI/methotrexate controls.

Only in-frame clones appear in the TCRdb table, and some are missing; sequencing was by immunoSEQ multiplex PCR. Sampling found around 8,000 clones, none seen once. This clone was counted at least ten times. Its specificity is not known. Cyclophosphamide on days +3 and +4 followed busulfan-fludarabine conditioning and a marrow graft. Germline-derived CDR1 and CDR2 are SGHTA and FQGTGA. CDR3 length: 15 amino acids. V lost 5 bases to trimming and J lost 2 bases, with 16 bases between them. The chain combines TRBV7-3 with TRBJ2-7; TRBD1 is a possible D gene (7 bases). This receptor was identified in a female patient in her fifties who received an allogeneic stem cell transplant from a related donor, was CMV-positive, and had no GVHD. The graft donor may have contributed some T cells. The sequencing used PBMCs, collected after allogeneic stem cell transplant with posttransplant cyclophosphamide. CDR3 sequence (DNA): TGTGCCAGCAGCCCTCAGGGGGGCTTGACCTACGAGCAGTACTTC. Its protein product is CASSPQGGLTYEQYF.